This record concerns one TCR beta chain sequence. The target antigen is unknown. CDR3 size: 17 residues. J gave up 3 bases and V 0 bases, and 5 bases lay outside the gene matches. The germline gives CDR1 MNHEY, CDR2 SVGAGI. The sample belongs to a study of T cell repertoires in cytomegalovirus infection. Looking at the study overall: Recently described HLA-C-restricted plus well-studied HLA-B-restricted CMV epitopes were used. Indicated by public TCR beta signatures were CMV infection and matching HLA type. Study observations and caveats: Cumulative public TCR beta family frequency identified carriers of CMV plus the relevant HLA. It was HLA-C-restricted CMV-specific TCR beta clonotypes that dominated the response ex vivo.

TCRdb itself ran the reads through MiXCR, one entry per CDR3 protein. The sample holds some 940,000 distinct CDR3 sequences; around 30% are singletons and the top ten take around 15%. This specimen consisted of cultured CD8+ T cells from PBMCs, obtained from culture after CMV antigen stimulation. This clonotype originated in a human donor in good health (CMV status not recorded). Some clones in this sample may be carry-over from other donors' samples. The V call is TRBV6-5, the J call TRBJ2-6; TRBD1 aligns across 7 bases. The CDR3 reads CASSYSTGVGGANVLTF. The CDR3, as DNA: TGTGCCAGCAGTTACTCCACAGGGGTTGGTGGGGCCAACGTCCTGACTTTC.